A selection of T cell receptor beta chains follows, all from one sample in a study of cytomegalovirus exposure and HLA in healthy donors. Data came from immunoSEQ multiplex PCR; TCRdb stores just in-frame clones and leaves some out. Of approximately 140,000 clones listed, almost 90% were seen once; the top ten hold around 8%. Sample: PBMCs. The receptors come from a woman younger than 35 in good health and CMV-seropositive. Both conserved end residues are part of each CDR3. The D gene is left open where the match is weak. Clone size is not always given. Where it is, it says once, few, many or a class for expanded clones.

size,V,D,J,CDR3,DNA
.,TRBV7-2,.,TRBJ2-7,CASSSRIPSSPRQSYEQYF,TGTGCCAGCAGCTCTAGGATCCCCTCTAGTCCTAGGCAATCCTACGAGCAGTACTTC
.,TRBV27,TRBD1,TRBJ1-5,CASSPRQGGNQPQHF,TGTGCCAGCAGTCCTCGACAGGGGGGCAATCAGCCCCAGCATTTT
.,TRBV2,.,TRBJ2-7,CASSGSYEQYF,TGTGCCAGCTCCGGGAGTTACGAGCAGTACTTC
.,TRBV18,TRBD1,TRBJ1-5,CASSLGRGLGNQPQHF,TGTGCCAGCTCACTCGGGAGGGGGCTAGGCAATCAGCCCCAGCATTTT
.,TRBV4-1,.,TRBJ2-3,CASSQGRGGLTDTQYF,TGCGCCAGCAGCCAAGGGAGGGGCGGACTCACAGATACGCAGTATTTT
.,TRBV19,TRBD2,TRBJ2-7,CASSLGTSGYEQYF,TGTGCCAGTAGTCTGGGGACTAGCGGATACGAGCAGTACTTC
.,TRBV5-4,TRBD1,TRBJ1-3,CASSSGQGAQGNTIYF,TGTGCCAGCAGCTCCGGACAGGGGGCGCAGGGAAACACCATATATTTT
.,TRBV10-2,.,TRBJ2-7,CASSYDTYEQYF,TGCGCCAGCAGTTACGACACCTACGAGCAGTACTTC
.,TRBV11-2,.,TRBJ2-1,CASSFRVAEHNEQFF,TGTGCCAGCAGTTTTAGGGTAGCGGAACACAATGAGCAGTTCTTC
.,TRBV29-1,.,TRBJ1-2,CSVMTGPYGYTF,TGCAGCGTGATGACAGGTCCCTATGGCTACACCTTC
once,TRBV27,TRBD2,TRBJ2-7,CASRTQRGREQYF,TGTGCCAGCAGGACCCAGCGGGGTAGGGAGCAGTACTTC
.,TRBV7-9,.,TRBJ1-2,CASSEQELANYGYTF,TGTGCCAGCAGCGAACAGGAGTTAGCTAACTATGGCTACACCTTC
.,TRBV5-8,TRBD2,TRBJ2-3,CASSLASTSGGSTDTQYF,TGTGCCAGCAGCTTGGCCTCGACTAGCGGGGGTAGCACAGATACGCAGTATTTT
once,TRBV19,.,TRBJ2-1,CASSIRGAVDEQFF,TGTGCCAGTAGTATTCGGGGGGCCGTAGATGAGCAGTTCTTC
.,TRBV27,TRBD1,TRBJ2-5,CASRSGDRGLETQYF,TGTGCCAGCAGAAGTGGGGACAGGGGGCTAGAGACCCAGTACTTC
.,TRBV5-8,.,TRBJ2-4,CASSLTGGNIQYF,TGTGCCAGCAGCTTGACGGGGGGCAACATTCAGTACTTC
.,TRBV10-3,TRBD2,TRBJ2-2,CAIRSGDGGGELFF,TGTGCCATCAGAAGCGGGGATGGGGGCGGGGAGCTGTTTTTT
.,TRBV7-9,.,TRBJ2-7,CASSLFLGGSYEQYF,TGTGCCAGCAGCCTATTCCTCGGGGGCTCCTACGAGCAGTACTTC
.,TRBV18,.,TRBJ2-7,CASSPRRGIGEQYF,TGTGCCAGCTCACCGCGTCGCGGGATTGGCGAGCAGTACTTC
.,TRBV5-6,.,TRBJ2-7,CASSSYSYEQYF,TGTGCCAGCAGCTCCTACAGCTACGAGCAGTACTTC
once,TRBV7-9,.,TRBJ2-2,CASSLIRGTGELFF,TGTGCCAGCAGCTTAATCCGGGGCACCGGGGAGCTGTTTTTT
.,TRBV6-5,.,TRBJ1-5,CASRLKNQPQHF,TGTGCCAGCCGACTGAAAAATCAGCCCCAGCATTTT
.,TRBV28,TRBD1,TRBJ2-7,CASYPGTGNYEQYF,TGTGCCAGCTACCCCGGGACAGGGAACTACGAGCAGTACTTC
.,TRBV5-1,TRBD2,TRBJ2-5,CASSLATSGRETQYF,TGCGCCAGCAGCTTGGCGACTAGCGGGAGAGAGACCCAGTACTTC
.,TRBV19,.,TRBJ1-1,CASSPTTVSEAFF,TGTGCCAGTAGTCCGACGACAGTCTCTGAAGCTTTCTTT
many,TRBV5-5,.,TRBJ1-5,CASSHQGNSNQPQHF,TGTGCCAGCAGCCATCAGGGGAACAGCAATCAGCCCCAGCATTTT
once,TRBV5-1,.,TRBJ2-1,CASRVTRIQFF,TGCGCCAGCCGGGTCACGCGTATCCAGTTCTTC
once,TRBV5-4,TRBD2,TRBJ2-7,CASSGKTGLAGEQYF,TGTGCCAGCAGCGGAAAAACGGGACTAGCGGGCGAGCAGTACTTC
.,TRBV6-5,.,TRBJ1-4,CASREEGSEKLFF,TGTGCCAGCCGGGAGGAAGGTAGTGAAAAACTGTTTTTT
.,TRBV10-3,.,TRBJ1-1,CAIRITLQASDTEAFF,TGTGCCATCAGGATTACCTTACAGGCATCGGACACTGAAGCTTTCTTT
.,TRBV16,.,TRBJ1-5,CASSQLNQPQHF,TGTGCCAGCAGCCAACTGAATCAGCCCCAGCATTTT